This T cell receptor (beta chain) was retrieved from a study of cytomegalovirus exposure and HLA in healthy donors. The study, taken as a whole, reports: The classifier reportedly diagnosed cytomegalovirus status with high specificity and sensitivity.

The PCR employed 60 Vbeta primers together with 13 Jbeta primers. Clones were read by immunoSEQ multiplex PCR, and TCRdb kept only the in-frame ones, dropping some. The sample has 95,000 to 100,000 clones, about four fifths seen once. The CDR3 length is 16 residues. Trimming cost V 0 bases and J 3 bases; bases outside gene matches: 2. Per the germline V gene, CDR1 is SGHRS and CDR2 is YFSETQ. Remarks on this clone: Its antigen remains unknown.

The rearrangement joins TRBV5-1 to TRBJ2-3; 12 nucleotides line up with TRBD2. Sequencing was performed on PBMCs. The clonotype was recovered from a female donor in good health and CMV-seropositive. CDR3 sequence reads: CASSLATSGGTDTQYF. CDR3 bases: TGCGCCAGCAGCTTGGCGACTAGCGGGGGAACAGATACGCAGTATTTT.